The 16 T cell receptor beta chains given below trace back to one sample, sequenced in a study of beta chain features in type 1 diabetes (dated by TCRdb to the late 2010s). Receptors were amplified or captured by the immunoSEQ multiplex PCR assay. All of the isolated RNA was reverse transcribed with the High Capacity cDNA Reverse Transcription Kit, so expressed TCRB transcripts were sequenced. Imported from immuneACCESS, the table was reduced by TCRdb to in-frame sequences with V and J called. These copies leave out some clones; in studies compared against another copy, an unresolved V gene accounts for under half, and the cause of the remainder is not known. Within this sample are some 290,000 clones, with more than 13% of them counted one time only. Approximately 0.015% of the sample is held by the ten biggest clonotypes. Broader findings and caveats from the paper: In all four CD4+ subsets, TCRB CDR3 length was moderately but significantly shorter in type 1 diabetes patients.

For these receptors, no antigen is known. Sample: naive CD4+ T cells from blood. Per the publication, the cell subset or site label means: true naive CD4+ T cells. Source of these receptors: a young man with type 1 diabetes.

This clone was seen a handful of times. The J gene is TRBJ1-2, the V gene TRBV30; no firm D call. CDR3 size: 13 residues. Trimming left V 0 bases short and J 2 bases short, with 7 bases between. Germline V gene data show CDR1 as GTSNPN and CDR2 as SVGIG (reference sequence). CDR3: CAWSVQLNYGYTF. The CDR3 DNA reads TGTGCCTGGAGTGTACAGCTAAACTATGGCTACACCTTC. Filled out from reference TRBV30 and TRBJ1-2, the complete variable domain reads SQTIHQWPATLVQPVGSPLSLECTVEGTSNPNLYWYRQAAGRGLQLLFYSVGIGQISSEVPQNLSASRPQDRQFILSSKKLLLSDSGFYLCAWSVQLNYGYTFGSGTRLTVV.

This clone was found a few times. This chain connects TRBV9 to TRBJ2-2, with 7 bases aligning to TRBD2. The CDR3 length is 16 residues. V trimming: 4 bases; J trimming: 1 base; junction bases outside the gene matches: 7. Germline V gene data show CDR1 as SGDLS and CDR2 as YYNGEE. The CDR3 sequence is CASSSGGGQNTGELFF. CDR3 DNA: TGTGCCAGCAGCTCGGGGGGTGGACAGAACACCGGGGAGCTGTTTTTT.

The chain recombines TRBV15 with TRBJ1-2; D is ambiguous. The CDR3 sequence is 14 residues long. Trimming shortened V by 1 base and J by 7 bases, and 13 bases separated the two germline ends. Germline CDR1 reads LNHNV; CDR2 reads YYDKDF (reference sequence). CDR3 sequence: CATSRVPVSFGYTF. In DNA, the CDR3 is TGTGCCACCAGCAGAGTGCCAGTTTCTTTTGGCTACACCTTC.

The CDR3 spells CASSRGLNYGYTF. Here the CDR3 DNA reads TGTGCCAGCAGCCGGGGACTGAACTATGGCTACACCTTC. V gene TRBV7-3 combines with J gene TRBJ1-2, with a tentative D call TRBD1 (5 bases). The germline CDR1 and CDR2 sequences are SGHTA and FQGTGA. Trimming took 5 bases from V and 2 from J, leaving 9 bases between them. The CDR3 loop spans 13 amino acids.

This clone was seen a handful of times. The CDR3 loop reads CASSSTLPVSGSAYNEQFF. For the CDR3, the DNA is TGTGCCAGCAGCTCAACGCTACCCGTAAGCGGGAGCGCCTACAATGAGCAGTTCTTC. V is TRBV7-9 and J is TRBJ2-1; TRBD2 aligns across 8 bases. V was pared by 4 bases and J by 2 bases, with 16 bases of the junction left unmatched. This CDR3 has 19 residues. Germline CDR1 reads SEHNR; CDR2 reads FQNEAQ (reference sequence).

This clone has a handful of counts. The V call is TRBV11-2, the J call TRBJ2-7, with 8 bases matching TRBD1. The length of the CDR3 is 13 residues. J gave up 4 bases and V 5 bases, and 4 bases lay outside the gene matches. Germline V gene lookup returns CDR1 SGHAT and CDR2 FQNNGV. The CDR3 is CASSPDRGYEQYF. CDR3 in DNA: TGTGCCAGCAGCCCAGACAGGGGATACGAGCAGTACTTC.

Only a few counts were recorded for this clone. This chain uses TRBV9 with TRBJ2-6; a possible D gene is TRBD1 (6 bases). This CDR3 region has 15 residues. Per the germline V gene, CDR1 is SGDLS and CDR2 is YYNGEE. V shed 4 bases and J shed 4 bases, with 12 bases lying between them. The CDR3, as DNA: TGTGCCAGCAGCTTACAGGGTTCAGGGGCCAACGTCCTGACTTTC. Residues: CASSLQGSGANVLTF.

In its sample, this clone was seen a few times. The sample contains more than one DNA sequence encoding this CDR3. The rearrangement joins TRBV7-3 to TRBJ2-5; possible D gene TRBD1, 5 bases. The CDR3 has 14 residues. Germline V gene lookup returns CDR1 SGHTA and CDR2 FQGTGA. V shed 3 bases and J shed 5 bases, with 13 bases lying between them. The CDR3 region is CASSFQGGAETQYF. CDR3 in DNA: TGTGCCAGCAGCTTCCAGGGTGGCGCCGAGACCCAGTACTTC.

This clone showed up just a few times. The rearrangement links TRBV6-6 to TRBJ2-2; maybe TRBD2 (5 bases). V shed 6 bases and J shed 5 bases, with 7 bases lying between them. This CDR3 is 12 amino acids long. Germline V gene data show CDR1 as MNHNY and CDR2 as SVGAGI (reference sequence). CDR3 DNA sequence: TGTGCCAGCAGCCAGCGGACCGGGGAGCTGTTTTTT. This gives the protein CASSQRTGELFF.

This clone turned up a few times. This chain links TRBV5-4 with TRBJ2-1; the D is unclear. Germline V gives CDR1 SGHNT, CDR2 YYREEE (reference sequence). This CDR3 is 13 amino acids long. The V and J ends lost 2 bases and 6 bases respectively, with 9 bases between them. This chain's CDR3 is CASSLVGPNEQFF. The CDR3 nucleotides read TGTGCCAGCAGCTTAGTTGGCCCCAATGAGCAGTTCTTC.

This clone came up a few times. The rearrangement links TRBV6-5 to TRBJ2-3, with TRBD2 matching over 7 bases. The CDR3 sequence is 15 residues long. CDR1 is MNHEY, CDR2 SVGAGI, per germline. V shed 4 bases and J 1 base; nucleotides not matched to a gene: 5. The CDR3 loop reads CASSLQRGRTDTQYF. The CDR3 DNA follows: TGTGCCAGCAGTTTACAGCGGGGTCGCACAGATACGCAGTATTTT.

The chain is built from TRBV7-9 and TRBJ2-1; 10 nucleotides line up with TRBD1. This CDR3 contains 15 residues. The J segment lost 4 bases and the V segment lost 2 bases, leaving 2 bases of the junction unmatched. Germline V CDR1 and CDR2: SEHNR, FQNEAQ (reference sequence). As DNA, the CDR3 is TGTGCCAGCAGCTTACGGACAGGGGGTTACAATGAGCAGTTCTTC. Its translation is CASSLRTGGYNEQFF.

CDR3 DNA sequence: TGTGCCAGCAGCGTCGGGGGGACTATGGCGGGAGGGCTGAATGAGCAGTTCTTC. Translated: CASSVGGTMAGGLNEQFF. The chain employs TRBV5-4 and TRBJ2-1, with 9 bases aligning to TRBD2. Trimming removed 4 bases from V and 7 bases from J; junction bases left unmatched: 18. The germline V gene has CDR1 SGHNT and CDR2 YYREEE (reference sequence). The CDR3 contains 18 residues. The complete variable domain, with remaining parts taken from reference TRBV5-4 and TRBJ2-1, reads ETGVTQSPTHLIKTRGQQVTLRCSSQSGHNTVSWYQQALGQGPQFIFQYYREEENGRGNFPPRFSGLQFPNYSSELNVNALELDDSALYLCASSVGGTMAGGLNEQFFGPGTRLTVL.

This clone has more than one count but fewer than ten. The rearrangement uses TRBV7-9 and TRBJ1-1; 11 positions agree with TRBD1. The V segment lost 4 bases and the J segment 4 bases; nucleotides outside the gene matches: 5. The CDR3 spans 15 residues. The germline gives CDR1 SEHNR, CDR2 FQNEAQ (reference sequence). The CDR3 DNA follows: TGTGCCAGCAGCTCCGGACAGGGGGCGAGCACTGAAGCTTTCTTT. Translating it yields CASSSGQGASTEAFF.

This clone has a handful of counts. This chain joins TRBV28 and TRBJ1-2; 9 bases fit TRBD1. The CDR3 is 12 amino acids. Germline loops: CDR1 MDHEN, CDR2 SYDVKM. J was trimmed by 5 bases and V by 10 bases; bases with no gene match: 5. The CDR3 DNA reads as TGTGCCACGGGACAGGGTGAATATGGCTACACCTTC. As protein: CATGQGEYGYTF.

This clone was observed a few times. The chain is built from TRBV5-6 and TRBJ1-1; D remains ambiguous. The CDR3 length is 14 residues. The V and J ends lost 0 bases and 3 bases respectively, with 9 bases between them. CDR1 is SGHDT, CDR2 YYEEEE, per germline. The DNA for the CDR3 is TGTGCCAGCAGCTTGGGTTCTACGGACACTGAAGCTTTCTTT. Its translation: CASSLGSTDTEAFF.